The 3 T cell receptor beta chains in this list originate from one sample, sequenced in a study of T cell responses to AZD1222 COVID-19 vaccine listed by TCRdb under 2021. Libraries were prepared through the immunoSEQ multiplex PCR assay. As stored in TCRdb, this immuneACCESS dataset retains in-frame rearrangements with V and J assigned. A fraction of the clones does not appear; measured against another copy, unresolved V genes explain less than half of the discrepancy, and the remainder lacks a known reason. Recorded for this sample are approximately 190,000 clones; roughly 93% of them occurred a single time. The ten largest clones represent over 0.75% of the sample. What the time point label conveys for this sample: baseline before first vaccination. Sequences were derived from peripheral blood, sampled on day 0 of AZD1222 vaccination. The receptors shown here come from an adult in good health.

The count of this clone is one. In DNA, the CDR3 is TGTGCCAGCTCACCCGACTCGCGACCCATATGGAGTGAGCAGTTCTTC. Protein sequence: CASSPDSRPIWSEQFF. This rearrangement joins TRBV18 to TRBJ2-1; D uncertain. This CDR3 comprises 16 residues. In germline, CDR1 is KGHSH, CDR2 LQKENI. V dropped 3 bases and J dropped 9 bases, with 21 bases sitting between them.

This rearrangement joins TRBV21-1 to TRBJ2-1; whether TRBD2, the table's D call, matches the DNA was not checked. TRBV21-1 is a pseudogene segment. CDR3 length: 17 residues. CDR3 DNA: TGTGCCAGCAGCGAAACTAAGGAGGGGCCTAGCGACAATGAGCAGTTCTTC. Residues: CASSETKEGPSDNEQFF.

The V gene is TRBV3-1 (or the pseudogene TRBV3-2), the J gene TRBJ2-7; 9 bases map to TRBD1. From germline, CDR1 is LGHDT and CDR2 YNNKEL (reference sequence). V lost 4 bases and J lost 2; bases outside the gene matches: 9. The CDR3 has 16 amino acids. DNA of the CDR3: TGTGCCAGCAGCCGAGGACAGGGGACGTCAACCTACGAGCAGTACTTC. It specifies CASSRGQGTSTYEQYF.